The rows below give T cell receptor beta chains drawn from one sample of a study of blood T cell repertoires in COVID-19. This table comes from immunoSEQ multiplex PCR, and its TCRdb copy is limited to in-frame clones, with some not included. The sample lists over 55,000 clones, around 79% occurring once. The sample taken for sequencing was peripheral blood. These receptors all stem from a woman in her 70s with acute or convalescent COVID-19. The CDR3 runs from the conserved cysteine through the conserved F or W. D genes are given only for firm matches. Rows give clone size only sometimes, using once, few, many, or a class for an expanded clone.

j_call,v_call,clone_size,d_call,cdr3_nt,cdr3_aa
TRBJ1-6,TRBV6-5,.,.,TGTGCCTCAGGTGGGGCAACGTATAATTCACCCCTCCACTTT,CASGGATYNSPLHF
TRBJ2-2,TRBV7-2,.,.,TGTGCCAGCAGCTTGGATTCGGGTAATGGGGAGCTGTTTTTT,CASSLDSGNGELFF
TRBJ1-3,TRBV6-1,.,TRBD1,TGTGCCAGCAGTGGTCGACAGGGAAGATCTGGAAACACCATATATTTT,CASSGRQGRSGNTIYF
TRBJ1-2,TRBV14,.,.,TGTGCCAGCAGCCAAAGGGGTTCCTATGGCTACACCTTC,CASSQRGSYGYTF
TRBJ2-2,TRBV19,.,.,TGTGCCAGTAGTACCCCCTCCCCCCGCAGGGATTACACCGGGGAGCTGTTTTTT,CASSTPSPRRDYTGELFF
TRBJ2-6,TRBV11-2,.,.,TGTGCCAGCAGCGGCGGACTGACCTCTGGGGCCAACGTCCTGACTTTC,CASSGGLTSGANVLTF
TRBJ2-1,TRBV27,.,.,TGTGCCACCCCCAGGAATGACAATGAGCAGTTCTTC,CATPRNDNEQFF
TRBJ1-1,TRBV19,.,TRBD1,TGTGCCAGTAGTCCGTCCACAGGGGGTGGTTCTCGGATAGTAGCTTTCTTT,CASSPSTGGGSRIVAFF
TRBJ1-6,TRBV3-1/TRBV3-2,few,.,TGTGCCAGCAGCCAAGATAATGTTTTAGCGTCAGAGGGTTATAATTCACCCCTCCACTTT,CASSQDNVLASEGYNSPLHF
TRBJ2-2,TRBV28,.,.,TGTGCCAGCAGCGAGATTCAACCCGGGGAGCTGTTTTTT,CASSEIQPGELFF
TRBJ2-7,TRBV7-9,few,TRBD1,TGTGCCAGCAGCCCTGACAGGGGGAGTCCCTACGAGCAGTACTTC,CASSPDRGSPYEQYF
TRBJ2-3,TRBV15,.,TRBD2,TGTGCCACCAGCAGAGGAAGCGGGGCCACAGATACGCAGTATTTT,CATSRGSGATDTQYF
TRBJ1-1,TRBV18,few,.,TGTGCCAGCTCACTCCGAGGGACACAAATGAACACTGAAGCTTTCTTT,CASSLRGTQMNTEAFF
TRBJ2-7,TRBV2,.,.,TGTGCCAGCACTATACCCTCAAGCTCCTACGAGCAGTACTTC,CASTIPSSSYEQYF
TRBJ1-2,TRBV5-6,.,TRBD1,TGTGCCAGCGTCCAGAACAGGGGGCTCGTTGGCTACACCTTC,CASVQNRGLVGYTF
TRBJ1-2,TRBV4-1,few,.,TGCGCCAGCAGCCAAGAAGAACAGGGTGGGGCAGGCTATGGCTACACCTTC,CASSQEEQGGAGYGYTF
TRBJ2-3,TRBV28,.,.,TGTGCCAGCAGTGGTCAGGGGTTCAACACAGATACGCAGTATTTT,CASSGQGFNTDTQYF
TRBJ2-5,TRBV28,.,TRBD2,TGTGCCATCGGGACTAGCGGGAGAGAGACCCAGTACTTC,CAIGTSGRETQYF
TRBJ2-1,TRBV20-1,once,TRBD2,TGCAGTGCTAGTTTGGGGGGGGAAGAGCAGTTCTTC,CSASLGGEEQFF
TRBJ2-1,TRBV5-1,.,.,TGCGCCAGCAGCTTGAATGGCAGGGTCTCCTACAATGAGCAGTTCTTC,CASSLNGRVSYNEQFF
TRBJ2-5,TRBV19,.,TRBD2,TGTGCCAGTAGTATAGCCTCAGGACTAGGTGGAGGAGAGACCCAGTACTTC,CASSIASGLGGGETQYF
TRBJ2-1,TRBV2,once,.,TGTGCCAGCCAGGGAGGTCCACTCGAGCAGTTCTTC,CASQGGPLEQFF
TRBJ1-3,TRBV25-1,.,.,TGTGCCAGCAGTGAATACGGGGGGCTTGGAAACACCATATATTTT,CASSEYGGLGNTIYF
TRBJ2-3,TRBV7-2,.,.,TGTGCCAGCAGCTTTCGACAGGTGGCCACAGATACGCAGTATTTT,CASSFRQVATDTQYF
TRBJ2-7,TRBV4-1,.,.,TGCGCCAGCAGCCAAGTCCTCGGCGAGCAGTACTTC,CASSQVLGEQYF
TRBJ2-7,TRBV27,.,TRBD2,TGTGCCAGCAGTATGAGCAGCGGGACTAGCGTCTACGAGCAGTACTTC,CASSMSSGTSVYEQYF
TRBJ2-2,TRBV9,.,.,TGTGCCAGCAGCCGTATTGGCAGAGCCTCGAGGACCGGGGAGCTGTTTTTT,CASSRIGRASRTGELFF
TRBJ2-5,TRBV10-3,.,TRBD2,TGTGCCATCGGGGCTGGGTCAGCGGGGGGGCCGGGAGAGACCCAGTACTTC,CAIGAGSAGGPGETQYF
TRBJ2-7,TRBV21-1,few,.,TGTGCCAGCAGCAAAGGGTGGGTAGCGGACTACTACGAGCAGTACTTC,CASSKGWVADYYEQYF
TRBJ1-2,TRBV28,.,.,TGTGCCAGCAGTTTAGTCGCGGAGTATGGCTACACCTTC,CASSLVAEYGYTF
TRBJ2-3,TRBV18,.,TRBD2,TGTGCCAGCTCACCACTTTCTGCTAGCGGGAATACGCAGTATTTT,CASSPLSASGNTQYF
TRBJ1-2,TRBV7-2,.,.,TGTGCGTCAAGGTCGAATGTTAGGCAGTCAGGTGGCTACACCTTC,CASRSNVRQSGGYTF
TRBJ2-1,TRBV9,.,TRBD1,TGTGCCAGCAGCGTAGGGGTAACAGGGGTCAATGAGCAGTTCTTC,CASSVGVTGVNEQFF
TRBJ2-3,TRBV7-7,few,TRBD2,TGTGCCAGCAGCTCCACTAGCGGGAGAGCAGATACGCAGTATTTT,CASSSTSGRADTQYF
TRBJ2-5,TRBV28,.,.,TGTGCCAGCAGTTCGCCAGTGGGAGAGGAGACCCAGTACTTC,CASSSPVGEETQYF
TRBJ1-4,TRBV4-2,few,.,TGTGCCAGCAGCCAAGCCCAGGGTGCGGAAAAACTGTTTTTT,CASSQAQGAEKLFF
TRBJ2-1,TRBV15,.,.,TGTGCCACCAAGAGACGGGGGATCAATGAGCAGTTCTTC,CATKRRGINEQFF
TRBJ2-7,TRBV19,.,.,TGTGCCAGTAGGGACAGGGAGGGTCTGGGCGAGCAGTACTTC,CASRDREGLGEQYF
TRBJ1-2,TRBV3-1/TRBV3-2,.,.,TGTGCCAGCAGCCAAGGGTCGAACGGTCACTATGGCTACACCTTC,CASSQGSNGHYGYTF
TRBJ1-1,TRBV2,.,.,TGTGCCAGCAGTGGGTACAGGGTGAGCACTGAAGCTTTCTTT,CASSGYRVSTEAFF
TRBJ2-7,TRBV2,.,TRBD1,TGTGCCAGCAGTCCAGTGACAGGGACAAGTTACGAGCAGTACTTC,CASSPVTGTSYEQYF
TRBJ2-1,TRBV14,.,TRBD2,TGTGCCAGCAGCAGTCCGGCACTAGCGGGAGTTGATGAGCAGTTCTTC,CASSSPALAGVDEQFF
TRBJ1-2,TRBV12-3/TRBV12-4,.,.,TGTGCCAGCAGTCGGGGGGGCGTTGGCTACACCTTC,CASSRGGVGYTF
TRBJ1-1,TRBV7-2,.,TRBD1,TGTGCCAGCAGCGAGAGGACAGGAAGCACTGAAGCTTTCTTT,CASSERTGSTEAFF
TRBJ1-2,TRBV28,.,TRBD1,TGTGCCAGCACCGACAGGGTGAGCTACACCTTC,CASTDRVSYTF
TRBJ1-2,TRBV19,few,TRBD1,TGTGCCAGTAGGGGACAGCGTAACTATGGCTACACCTTC,CASRGQRNYGYTF